This T cell receptor (beta chain) was captured in a study of blood T cell repertoires in COVID-19. Germline loops: CDR1 LGHDT, CDR2 YNNKEL (reference sequence). Trimming removed 3 bases from V and 7 bases from J; junction bases left unmatched: 10. CDR3 length: 15 residues. Generated by immunoSEQ multiplex PCR, the TCRdb table keeps only in-frame clones and is missing some. The table shows roughly 250,000 clones, with about 76% occurring only once. Sequencing input: peripheral blood. The receptor was isolated from a woman aged 55-75 years with active or convalescent COVID-19. The chain has TRBV3-1 (or the pseudogene TRBV3-2) and TRBJ2-7, with 9 positions matching TRBD1. DNA for the CDR3: TGTGCCAGCAGCCAGAAGACAGGGGGGTTAGGGGAGCAGTACTTC. Amino acid sequence: CASSQKTGGLGEQYF.